The 17 T cell receptor beta chains below were found in one sample sequenced in a study of radiotherapy plus CTLA-4 blockade in lung cancer. Sequencing was performed with immunoSEQ multiplex PCR; in TCRdb, only in-frame clones are kept and a portion is missing. The sample carries about 77,000 clones, under 75% recorded once. The sample here was peripheral blood, taken from a patient treated with radiotherapy plus ipilimumab. These receptors were collected from a human donor with non-small cell lung cancer whose response to radiotherapy plus ipilimumab could not be evaluated.

In this sample, this clone turned up once. The rearrangement links TRBV10-3 to TRBJ2-5, with D possibly matching TRBD1 (5 bases). Trimming removed 0 bases at V and 7 bases at J, with 15 bases between. The CDR3 extends over 15 amino acids. Germline assignment: CDR1 ENHRY and CDR2 SYGVKD. The CDR3 sequence: CAISESRTPSGTQYF. CDR3 nucleotide sequence: TGTGCCATCAGTGAGTCGAGGACACCAAGTGGGACCCAGTACTTC.

This chain joins TRBV25-1 and TRBJ2-1, with 7 positions matching TRBD2. CDR3 length: 17 amino acids. The V and J ends lost 4 bases and 5 bases, in that order; junction bases with no gene match: 14. CDR1 is MGHDK and CDR2 is SYGVNS in the germline V gene. The CDR3: CASSGFNGGRGDNEQFF. The CDR3 coding sequence is TGTGCCAGCAGTGGATTCAATGGCGGGAGAGGTGACAATGAGCAGTTCTTC.

The chain has TRBV15 and TRBJ1-2; 7 bases map to TRBD1. Germline lookup yields CDR1 LNHNV and CDR2 YYDKDF (reference sequence). The CDR3 is 14 amino acids. The V and J ends lost 3 bases and 5 bases, in that order; junction bases with no gene match: 6. The CDR3 sequence: CATSRDRQGYGYTF. CDR3 nucleotide sequence: TGTGCCACCAGCAGGGACCGACAGGGATATGGCTACACCTTC.

Here the CDR3 reads CASSPRMNRGFSGNTIYF. DNA of the CDR3: TGTGCCAGCAGCCCCCGAATGAATAGGGGCTTCTCTGGAAACACCATATATTTT. The rearrangement joins TRBV9 to TRBJ1-3; TRBD1 is a possible D gene (5 bases). Germline assignment: CDR1 SGDLS and CDR2 YYNGEE. The CDR3 spans 18 residues. Trimming removed 4 bases from V and 0 bases from J, with 20 bases in between.

This clone was counted a few times. The rearrangement links TRBV28 to TRBJ1-2; 7 bases match TRBD1. The germline V gene encodes CDR1 MDHEN and CDR2 SYDVKM. Trimming at V came to 4 bases and at J to 2 bases, leaving 4 bases not matched to a gene. The CDR3 consists of 14 residues. The CDR3 DNA sequence: TGTGCCAGCAGTTACGGGACAGAGAACTATGGCTACACCTTC. This sequence encodes CASSYGTENYGYTF.

The rearrangement uses TRBV1 and TRBJ1-2; the table's D call of TRBD1 was not tested on the DNA. TRBV1 represents a pseudogene. The CDR3 length is 18 residues. In DNA form, the CDR3 reads TGCACCAGCAGCCCCCGCTCGGCCAGGGCCTCCGAGTGTGGTGGCTACACCTTC. Protein product: CTSSPRSARASECGGYTF.

The gene calls are TRBV28 and TRBJ1-2; no clear D gene. Germline V gene lookup returns CDR1 MDHEN and CDR2 SYDVKM. The germline V and J ends were trimmed by 2 bases and 3 bases, with 13 bases remaining between them. The CDR3 is 15 residues long. In nucleotides, the CDR3 is TGTGCCAGCAGTTTACCGGGCCCGGACTACTATGGCTACACCTTC. Encoded protein: CASSLPGPDYYGYTF.

This clone was counted only a few times. The rearrangement uses TRBV30 and TRBJ1-1; D gene ambiguous. The CDR3 length is 12 residues. The germline V gene has CDR1 GTSNPN and CDR2 SVGIG (reference sequence). Trimming took off 5 bases at V and 4 bases at J, with 11 bases between the two ends. CDR3 DNA: TGTGCCTGGGCCCCTAGATTCACTGAAGCTTTCTTT. Its translation: CAWAPRFTEAFF.

The J gene is TRBJ2-1, the V gene TRBV4-1; TRBD1 agrees at 9 bases. Trimming took 4 bases from V and 7 from J; bases not matched to a gene: 5. The CDR3 sequence is 14 residues long. Per germline, CDR1 MGHRA and CDR2 YSYEKL. The CDR3 bases are TGCGCCAGCAGCCGAGACAGGGGGTTGAATGAGCAGTTCTTC. Translation: CASSRDRGLNEQFF.

This clone was seen a handful of times. The CDR3 is CASRVGDATNEKLFF. As DNA, the CDR3 is TGTGCCAGTAGGGTCGGGGATGCAACTAATGAAAAACTGTTTTTT. The chain combines TRBV19 with TRBJ1-4; no clear D gene. Germline loops: CDR1 LNHDA, CDR2 SQIVND (reference sequence). This CDR3 spans 15 amino acids. V was cut by 6 bases and J by 0 bases, with 11 bases left in between.

This clone has just one count. The chain links TRBV6-1 to TRBJ1-5; 7 bases are shared with TRBD1. The trim removed 2 bases at V and 4 bases at J, leaving 8 bases unmatched. This CDR3 is built from 16 residues. Germline CDR1 MNHNS, CDR2 SASEGT. The CDR3 bases are TGTGCCAGCAGTGAACTAACGGACAGGTCGAATCAGCCCCAGCATTTT. Amino acids: CASSELTDRSNQPQHF.

The chain has TRBV5-6 and TRBJ2-2, with TRBD2 as a possible D gene (5 bases). The CDR3 length is 16 residues. V gave up 3 bases and J gave up 6 bases, with 18 bases separating them. The germline V gene has CDR1 SGHDT and CDR2 YYEEEE. CDR3 DNA: TGTGCCAGCAGCTCCCTTTTTCGGGGTAAAGCCGGGGAGCTGTTTTTT. Its translation: CASSSLFRGKAGELFF.

The rearrangement links TRBV19 to TRBJ1-1, with D possibly TRBD1 on 6 matching bases. Germline V gene lookup returns CDR1 LNHDA and CDR2 SQIVND (reference sequence). The germline V and J ends were trimmed by 5 bases and 4 bases, with 17 bases remaining between them. This CDR3 spans 15 amino acids. The CDR3 spells CASSFGGALGTEAFF. For the CDR3, the DNA is TGTGCCAGTAGTTTTGGGGGCGCACTGGGCACTGAAGCTTTCTTT.

This clone has only a few counts. The genes are TRBV19 and TRBJ1-1, with D unresolved. Between the trimmed V and J ends, which lost 5 bases and 0 bases, there was a span of 7 bases. Germline CDR1 is LNHDA and CDR2 is SQIVND (reference sequence). CDR3 size: 13 residues. The DNA of the CDR3 is TGTGCCAGTAGTCGCGGGATGAACACTGAAGCTTTCTTT. Translation gives CASSRGMNTEAFF.

The V gene is TRBV5-1, the J gene TRBJ2-7; 7 bases are shared with TRBD2. J lost 2 bases, V lost 4 bases, and 9 bases had no gene match. Germline CDR1 and CDR2: SGHRS and YFSETQ. CDR3 length equals 15 residues. The CDR3 protein is CASSPPAGPPYEQYF. The CDR3 DNA follows: TGCGCCAGCAGCCCTCCAGCGGGGCCACCCTACGAGCAGTACTTC.

The chain joins TRBV2 to TRBJ1-2, with 7 bases lining up with TRBD1. The J segment lost 8 bases and the V segment lost 8 bases, leaving 14 bases of the junction unmatched. Germline CDR1 and CDR2: SNHLY and FYNNEI. The CDR3 runs 14 residues. CDR3 bases: TGTGCCAGCCGATGGATAGAACAGGGGACCGGCTACACCTTC. It translates to CASRWIEQGTGYTF.

This sequence joins TRBV5-8 and TRBJ2-7; maybe TRBD2 (6 bases). Germline loops: CDR1 SGHTS, CDR2 YDEGEE. Trimming removed 4 bases from V and 3 bases from J, with 17 bases in between. The CDR3 runs to 15 residues. The CDR3 reads CASSRFGQGGYEQYF. The CDR3 DNA sequence: TGTGCCAGCAGCCGCTTTGGGCAGGGAGGCTACGAGCAGTACTTC.